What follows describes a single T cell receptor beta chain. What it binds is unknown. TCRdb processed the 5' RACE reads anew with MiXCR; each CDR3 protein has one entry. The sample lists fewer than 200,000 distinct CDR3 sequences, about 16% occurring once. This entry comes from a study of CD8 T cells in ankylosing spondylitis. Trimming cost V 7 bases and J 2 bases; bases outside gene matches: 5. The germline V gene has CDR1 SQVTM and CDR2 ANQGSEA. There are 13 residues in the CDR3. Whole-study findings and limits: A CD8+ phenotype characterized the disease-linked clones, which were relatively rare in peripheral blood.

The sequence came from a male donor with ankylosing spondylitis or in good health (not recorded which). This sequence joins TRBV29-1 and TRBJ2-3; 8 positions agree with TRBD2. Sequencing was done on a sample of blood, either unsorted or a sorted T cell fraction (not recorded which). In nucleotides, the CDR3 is TGCAGCGGGACTAGCCGAATCACAGATACGCAGTATTTT. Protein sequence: CSGTSRITDTQYF.